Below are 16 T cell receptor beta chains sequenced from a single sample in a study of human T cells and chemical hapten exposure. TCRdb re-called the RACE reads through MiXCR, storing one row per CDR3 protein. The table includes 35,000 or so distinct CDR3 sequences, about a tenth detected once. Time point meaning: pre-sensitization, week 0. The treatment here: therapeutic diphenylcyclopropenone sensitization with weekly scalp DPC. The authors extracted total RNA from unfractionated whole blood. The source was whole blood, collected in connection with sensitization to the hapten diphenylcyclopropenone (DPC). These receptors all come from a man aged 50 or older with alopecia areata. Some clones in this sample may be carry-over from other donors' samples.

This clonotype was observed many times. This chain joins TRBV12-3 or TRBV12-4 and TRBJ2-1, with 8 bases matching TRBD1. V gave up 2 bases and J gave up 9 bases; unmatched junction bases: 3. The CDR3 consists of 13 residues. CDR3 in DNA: TGTGCCAGCAGTTTAAACAGGGGGACTGAGCAGTTCTTC. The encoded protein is CASSLNRGTEQFF.

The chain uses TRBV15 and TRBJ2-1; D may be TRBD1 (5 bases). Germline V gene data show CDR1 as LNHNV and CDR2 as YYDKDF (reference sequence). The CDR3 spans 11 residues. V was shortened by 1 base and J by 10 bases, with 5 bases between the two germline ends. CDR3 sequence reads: CATSRGTEQFF. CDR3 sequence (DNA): TGTGCCACCAGCAGAGGGACAGAGCAGTTCTTC.

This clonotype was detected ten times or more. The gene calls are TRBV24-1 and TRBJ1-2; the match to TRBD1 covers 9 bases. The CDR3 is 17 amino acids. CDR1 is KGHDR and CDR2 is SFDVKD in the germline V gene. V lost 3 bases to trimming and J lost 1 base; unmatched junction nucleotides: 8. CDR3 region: CATSDHPGQGHNYGYTF. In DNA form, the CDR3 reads TGTGCCACCAGTGATCACCCGGGACAGGGACATAACTATGGCTACACCTTC.

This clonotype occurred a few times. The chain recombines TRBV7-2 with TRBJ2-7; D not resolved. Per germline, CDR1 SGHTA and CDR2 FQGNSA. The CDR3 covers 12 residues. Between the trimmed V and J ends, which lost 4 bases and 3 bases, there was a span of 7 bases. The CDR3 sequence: CASSSTFYEQYF. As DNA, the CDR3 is TGTGCCAGCAGCTCGACCTTCTACGAGCAGTACTTC.

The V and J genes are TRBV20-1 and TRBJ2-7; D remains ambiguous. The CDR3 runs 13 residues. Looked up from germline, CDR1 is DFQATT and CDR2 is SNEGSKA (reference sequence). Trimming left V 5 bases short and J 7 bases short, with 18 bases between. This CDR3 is CSAVDGILMEQYF. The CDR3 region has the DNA TGCAGTGCTGTGGATGGCATACTCATGGAGCAGTACTTC.

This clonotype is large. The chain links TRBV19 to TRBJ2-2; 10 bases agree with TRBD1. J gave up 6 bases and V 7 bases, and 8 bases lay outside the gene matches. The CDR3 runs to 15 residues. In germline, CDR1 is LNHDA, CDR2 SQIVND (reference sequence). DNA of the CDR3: TGTGCCAGTATTCGGAGACAGGGGGCCCCCGGGGAGCTGTTTTTT. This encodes CASIRRQGAPGELFF.

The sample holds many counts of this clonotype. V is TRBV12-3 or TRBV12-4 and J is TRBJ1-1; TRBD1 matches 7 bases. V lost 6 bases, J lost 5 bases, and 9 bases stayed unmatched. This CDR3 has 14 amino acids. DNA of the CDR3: TGTGCCAGCAGCCAACAGGGGAGGCATACTGAAGCTTTCTTT. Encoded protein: CASSQQGRHTEAFF.

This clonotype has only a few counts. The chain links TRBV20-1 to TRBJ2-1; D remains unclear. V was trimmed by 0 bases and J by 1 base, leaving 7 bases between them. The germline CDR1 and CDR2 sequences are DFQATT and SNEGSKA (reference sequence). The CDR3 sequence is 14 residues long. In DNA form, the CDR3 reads TGCAGTGCTAGAGAGTCGTGGTCCTACAATGAGCAGTTCTTC. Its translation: CSARESWSYNEQFF.

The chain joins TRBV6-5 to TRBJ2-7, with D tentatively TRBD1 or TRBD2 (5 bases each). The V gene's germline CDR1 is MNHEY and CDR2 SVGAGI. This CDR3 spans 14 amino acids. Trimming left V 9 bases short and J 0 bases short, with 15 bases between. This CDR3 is CASATGPASYEQYF. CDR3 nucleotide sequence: TGTGCCAGTGCCACGGGACCCGCCTCCTACGAGCAGTACTTC.

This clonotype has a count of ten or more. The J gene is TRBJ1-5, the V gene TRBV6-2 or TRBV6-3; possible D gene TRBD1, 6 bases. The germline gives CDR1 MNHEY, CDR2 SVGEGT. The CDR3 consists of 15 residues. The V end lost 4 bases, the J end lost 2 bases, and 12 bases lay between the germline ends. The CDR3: CASSSSGAGNQPQHF. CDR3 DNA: TGTGCCAGCAGTTCATCGGGGGCAGGCAATCAGCCCCAGCATTTT.

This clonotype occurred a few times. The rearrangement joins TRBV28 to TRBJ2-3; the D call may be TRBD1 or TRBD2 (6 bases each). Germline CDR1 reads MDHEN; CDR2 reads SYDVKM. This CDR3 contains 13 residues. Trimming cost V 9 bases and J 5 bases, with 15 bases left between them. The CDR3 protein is CASGGPREDTQYF. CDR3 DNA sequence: TGTGCCAGTGGGGGGCCCCGCGAAGATACGCAGTATTTT.

CDR3 sequence: CASSRLAGLTDTQYF. DNA of the CDR3: TGTGCCAGCAGCAGACTAGCGGGACTGACAGATACGCAGTATTTT. V usage is TRBV7-9 and J usage is TRBJ2-3; 11 positions match TRBD2. This CDR3 has 15 amino acids. The junction had 4 bases not matched to a gene; V was cut back by 5 bases and J by 3 bases. CDR1 and CDR2 from the germline V gene are SEHNR and FQNEAQ (reference sequence).

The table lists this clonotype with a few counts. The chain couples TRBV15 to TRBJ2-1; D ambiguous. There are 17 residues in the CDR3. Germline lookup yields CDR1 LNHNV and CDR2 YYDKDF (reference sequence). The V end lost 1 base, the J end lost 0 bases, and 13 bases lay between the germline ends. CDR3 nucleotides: TGTGCCACCAGCAGAGGACGTGCGTCAAGCTCCTACAATGAGCAGTTCTTC. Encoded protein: CATSRGRASSSYNEQFF.

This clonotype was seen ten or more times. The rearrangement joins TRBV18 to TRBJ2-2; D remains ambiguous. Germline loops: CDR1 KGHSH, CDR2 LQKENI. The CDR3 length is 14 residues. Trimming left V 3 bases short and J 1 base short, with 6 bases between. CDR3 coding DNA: TGTGCCAGCTCACCTTCAGGGAACACCGGGGAGCTGTTTTTT. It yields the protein CASSPSGNTGELFF. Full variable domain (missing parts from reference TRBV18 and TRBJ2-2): NAGVMQNPRHLVRRRGQEARLRCSPMKGHSHVYWYRQLPEEGLKFMVYLQKENIIDESGMPKERFSAEFPKEGPSILRIQQVVRGDSAAYFCASSPSGNTGELFFGEGSRLTVL.

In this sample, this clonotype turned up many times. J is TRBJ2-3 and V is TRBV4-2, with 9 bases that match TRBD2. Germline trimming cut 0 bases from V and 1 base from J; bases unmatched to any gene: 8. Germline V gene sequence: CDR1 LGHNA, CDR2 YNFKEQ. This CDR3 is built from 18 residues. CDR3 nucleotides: TGTGCCAGCAGCCAAGATCTTTTAGCGGGAGTCGGCACAGATACGCAGTATTTT. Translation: CASSQDLLAGVGTDTQYF.

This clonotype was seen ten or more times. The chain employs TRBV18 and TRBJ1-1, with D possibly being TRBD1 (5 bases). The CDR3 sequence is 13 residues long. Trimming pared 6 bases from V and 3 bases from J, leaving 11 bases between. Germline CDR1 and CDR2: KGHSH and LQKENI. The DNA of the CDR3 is TGTGCCAGCTCCCAGGGTCGGGACACTGAAGCTTTCTTT. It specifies CASSQGRDTEAFF.